A selection of T cell receptor beta chains follows, all from one sample in a study of blood T cell repertoires in COVID-19. The method was immunoSEQ multiplex PCR; TCRdb's version includes in-frame clones alone and lacks a portion of them. The repertoire holds 650,000 to 800,000 clones, with about nine tenths as singletons. Material for sequencing was peripheral blood. The receptors derive from a woman aged 18-29 years with acute or convalescent COVID-19. Both conserved end residues are part of each CDR3. Each record gives: clone size, D gene, V gene, J gene, CDR3 protein, CDR3 DNA. D genes are given only for firm matches. Rows give clone size only sometimes, using once, few, many, or a class for an expanded clone.

clone size: once; D gene: TRBD1; V gene: TRBV7-6; J gene: TRBJ2-7; CDR3 protein: CASSYSGTGSEQYF; CDR3 DNA: TGTGCCAGCAGCTACTCCGGGACAGGGAGTGAGCAGTACTTC
clone size: -; D gene: TRBD1; V gene: TRBV18; J gene: TRBJ1-2; CDR3 protein: CASSPPRDGQGLHYGYTF; CDR3 DNA: TGTGCCAGCTCACCACCGAGAGACGGACAGGGGCTACACTATGGCTACACCTTC
clone size: -; D gene: TRBD1; V gene: TRBV5-1; J gene: TRBJ1-2; CDR3 protein: CASSLGGTGSESYGYTF; CDR3 DNA: TGCGCCAGCAGCTTGGGGGGGACAGGGAGCGAGAGCTATGGCTACACCTTC
clone size: -; D gene: TRBD2; V gene: TRBV4-2; J gene: TRBJ2-7; CDR3 protein: CASSQEAGGLGKQYF; CDR3 DNA: TGTGCCAGCAGCCAAGAGGCGGGGGGGCTTGGGAAGCAGTACTTC
clone size: -; D gene: TRBD1; V gene: TRBV29-1; J gene: TRBJ1-2; CDR3 protein: CSATGHYGYTF; CDR3 DNA: TGCAGCGCGACAGGGCACTATGGCTACACCTTC
clone size: -; D gene: TRBD2; V gene: TRBV6-2/TRBV6-3; J gene: TRBJ2-7; CDR3 protein: CASSYRGDSYEQYF; CDR3 DNA: TGTGCCAGCAGTTACCGGGGGGATTCCTACGAGCAGTACTTC
clone size: -; D gene: -; V gene: TRBV6-5; J gene: TRBJ1-5; CDR3 protein: CASSYGPGSQPQHF; CDR3 DNA: TGTGCCAGCAGTTACGGCCCGGGGAGTCAGCCCCAGCATTTT
clone size: -; D gene: -; V gene: TRBV6-2/TRBV6-3; J gene: TRBJ1-1; CDR3 protein: CASGPRENTEAFF; CDR3 DNA: TGTGCCAGCGGCCCCAGGGAGAACACTGAAGCTTTCTTT
clone size: -; D gene: TRBD1; V gene: TRBV20-1; J gene: TRBJ1-6; CDR3 protein: CSASVGPGGSGSPLHF; CDR3 DNA: TGCAGTGCTAGTGTGGGGCCAGGGGGCTCAGGTTCACCCCTCCACTTT
clone size: -; D gene: TRBD1; V gene: TRBV2; J gene: TRBJ2-7; CDR3 protein: CASKQGAYEQYF; CDR3 DNA: TGTGCCAGCAAACAGGGGGCCTACGAGCAGTACTTC
clone size: -; D gene: -; V gene: TRBV18; J gene: TRBJ1-6; CDR3 protein: CASSRERGASLVMSSPLHF; CDR3 DNA: TGTGCCAGCTCACGGGAGCGGGGGGCCTCCTTGGTAATGAGTTCACCCCTCCACTTT
clone size: -; D gene: TRBD2; V gene: TRBV7-2; J gene: TRBJ2-2; CDR3 protein: CASSLFYSGGVIPGELFF; CDR3 DNA: TGTGCCAGCAGCCTGTTCTATAGCGGGGGGGTTATTCCCGGGGAGCTGTTTTTT
clone size: -; D gene: -; V gene: TRBV6-5; J gene: TRBJ2-2; CDR3 protein: CASTSAGGELFF; CDR3 DNA: TGTGCCAGCACTTCGGCGGGCGGGGAGCTGTTTTTT
clone size: -; D gene: TRBD1; V gene: TRBV7-8; J gene: TRBJ1-2; CDR3 protein: CASSSRTGRNSYGYTF; CDR3 DNA: TGTGCCAGCAGCTCTCGGACAGGCCGGAACTCCTATGGCTACACCTTC
clone size: -; D gene: -; V gene: TRBV7-2; J gene: TRBJ2-7; CDR3 protein: CASSLGRSYEQYF; CDR3 DNA: TGTGCCAGCAGCTTAGGGAGGTCCTACGAGCAGTACTTC
clone size: -; D gene: TRBD2; V gene: TRBV9; J gene: TRBJ2-1; CDR3 protein: CASSVDSGGFREQFF; CDR3 DNA: TGTGCCAGCAGCGTAGATAGCGGGGGGTTCCGTGAGCAGTTCTTC
clone size: -; D gene: -; V gene: TRBV28; J gene: TRBJ2-3; CDR3 protein: CASSLLATDTQYF; CDR3 DNA: TGTGCCAGCAGTTTATTAGCCACAGATACGCAGTATTTT
clone size: few; D gene: TRBD1; V gene: TRBV5-1; J gene: TRBJ1-1; CDR3 protein: CASSQTRGRDTEAFF; CDR3 DNA: TGCGCCAGCAGCCAAACCAGGGGGCGAGACACTGAAGCTTTCTTT
clone size: -; D gene: -; V gene: TRBV9; J gene: TRBJ1-2; CDR3 protein: CASSDPPGNYGYTF; CDR3 DNA: TGTGCCAGCAGCGACCCCCCGGGGAACTATGGCTACACCTTC
clone size: -; D gene: TRBD2; V gene: TRBV29-1; J gene: TRBJ2-3; CDR3 protein: CSVRVAGTDTQYF; CDR3 DNA: TGCAGCGTTAGGGTAGCGGGGACAGATACGCAGTATTTT
clone size: once; D gene: TRBD1; V gene: TRBV6-5; J gene: TRBJ2-7; CDR3 protein: CASSRGQGGQYF; CDR3 DNA: TGTGCCAGCAGTCGCGGACAGGGAGGGCAGTACTTC
clone size: -; D gene: TRBD1; V gene: TRBV5-1; J gene: TRBJ2-7; CDR3 protein: CASSEDRVGAYEQYF; CDR3 DNA: TGCGCCAGCAGCGAGGACAGGGTTGGGGCCTACGAGCAGTACTTC
clone size: -; D gene: -; V gene: TRBV5-1; J gene: TRBJ1-1; CDR3 protein: CASSILQGLKNTEAFF; CDR3 DNA: TGCGCCAGTTCCATTCTCCAGGGCCTGAAGAACACTGAAGCTTTCTTT
clone size: -; D gene: -; V gene: TRBV9; J gene: TRBJ2-7; CDR3 protein: CASSVAGTHYEQYF; CDR3 DNA: TGTGCCAGCAGCGTGGCCGGGACACATTACGAGCAGTACTTC
clone size: -; D gene: TRBD1; V gene: TRBV4-1; J gene: TRBJ2-7; CDR3 protein: CASSLRTGTYEQYF; CDR3 DNA: TGCGCCAGCAGTCTCCGGACAGGGACCTACGAGCAGTACTTC
clone size: once; D gene: -; V gene: TRBV5-1; J gene: TRBJ1-2; CDR3 protein: CASSLGPGLYGYTF; CDR3 DNA: TGCGCCAGCAGCTTGGGTCCAGGACTCTATGGCTACACCTTC
clone size: -; D gene: TRBD1; V gene: TRBV5-1; J gene: TRBJ1-2; CDR3 protein: CASSLGGQGSYGYTF; CDR3 DNA: TGCGCCAGCAGCTTGGGGGGACAGGGGAGCTATGGCTACACCTTC
clone size: once; D gene: -; V gene: TRBV3-1/TRBV3-2; J gene: TRBJ1-1; CDR3 protein: CASSQGRDTEAFF; CDR3 DNA: TGTGCCAGCAGCCAGGGGAGGGACACTGAAGCTTTCTTT
clone size: -; D gene: TRBD2; V gene: TRBV19; J gene: TRBJ2-1; CDR3 protein: CASTWRGDSYNEQFF; CDR3 DNA: TGTGCCAGTACCTGGCGGGGGGACTCCTACAATGAGCAGTTCTTC
clone size: -; D gene: -; V gene: TRBV5-1; J gene: TRBJ1-1; CDR3 protein: CASRVFQGREGTEAFF; CDR3 DNA: TGCGCCAGCAGAGTCTTTCAGGGGCGAGAGGGGACTGAAGCTTTCTTT
clone size: -; D gene: -; V gene: TRBV6-1; J gene: TRBJ2-7; CDR3 protein: CASSEARGPQYEQYF; CDR3 DNA: TGTGCCAGCAGTGAAGCGCGAGGGCCCCAATACGAGCAGTACTTC
clone size: -; D gene: -; V gene: TRBV18; J gene: TRBJ2-7; CDR3 protein: CASSPISGDEQYF; CDR3 DNA: TGTGCCAGCTCACCAATATCAGGTGACGAGCAGTACTTC
clone size: -; D gene: TRBD1; V gene: TRBV4-3; J gene: TRBJ2-7; CDR3 protein: CASSQRRIGTGTYEQYF; CDR3 DNA: TGCGCCAGCAGCCAGCGTCGAATAGGGACAGGTACCTACGAGCAGTACTTC
clone size: -; D gene: -; V gene: TRBV10-3; J gene: TRBJ1-1; CDR3 protein: CAISENRGGGSTEAFF; CDR3 DNA: TGTGCCATCAGTGAAAATAGGGGGGGTGGGAGCACTGAAGCTTTCTTT
clone size: -; D gene: -; V gene: TRBV30; J gene: TRBJ1-1; CDR3 protein: CAWSRVDRRAFF; CDR3 DNA: TGTGCCTGGAGCCGAGTCGACAGAAGGGCTTTCTTT
clone size: -; D gene: -; V gene: TRBV14; J gene: TRBJ2-3; CDR3 protein: CASSQGARADTQYF; CDR3 DNA: TGTGCCAGCAGCCAGGGGGCCCGCGCAGATACGCAGTATTTT
clone size: -; D gene: -; V gene: TRBV15; J gene: TRBJ1-5; CDR3 protein: CATRFNNQPQHF; CDR3 DNA: TGTGCCACCCGGTTTAACAATCAGCCCCAGCATTTT
clone size: -; D gene: -; V gene: TRBV15; J gene: TRBJ1-6; CDR3 protein: CATSRDRSGSSLSPLHF; CDR3 DNA: TGTGCCACCAGCAGAGATCGGTCGGGGTCGTCGCTGTCACCCCTCCACTTT
clone size: -; D gene: -; V gene: TRBV5-5; J gene: TRBJ2-2; CDR3 protein: CASSFSRVGTGELFF; CDR3 DNA: TGTGCCAGCAGCTTTTCCAGGGTGGGCACCGGGGAGCTGTTTTTT
clone size: -; D gene: -; V gene: TRBV28; J gene: TRBJ1-1; CDR3 protein: CASRPSQERRTEAFF; CDR3 DNA: TGTGCCAGCAGGCCCTCCCAGGAGAGGAGGACTGAAGCTTTCTTT
clone size: -; D gene: -; V gene: TRBV9; J gene: TRBJ2-7; CDR3 protein: CASSGDSEQYF; CDR3 DNA: TGTGCCAGCAGCGGAGATTCCGAGCAGTACTTC
clone size: once; D gene: -; V gene: TRBV6-5; J gene: TRBJ1-2; CDR3 protein: CASRGRGGYGYTF; CDR3 DNA: TGTGCCAGCAGGGGCAGGGGTGGCTATGGCTACACCTTC
clone size: -; D gene: -; V gene: TRBV4-2; J gene: TRBJ1-2; CDR3 protein: CASSQDRLAYGYTF; CDR3 DNA: TGTGCCAGCAGCCAAGATCGCTTGGCCTATGGCTACACCTTC
clone size: -; D gene: TRBD1; V gene: TRBV4-1; J gene: TRBJ2-5; CDR3 protein: CASSPRGRQAQETQYF; CDR3 DNA: TGCGCCAGCAGCCCTAGGGGGCGTCAAGCCCAAGAGACCCAGTACTTC
clone size: -; D gene: -; V gene: TRBV19; J gene: TRBJ2-7; CDR3 protein: CASSITRDYEQYF; CDR3 DNA: TGTGCCAGTAGTATCACCAGGGACTACGAGCAGTACTTC
clone size: -; D gene: -; V gene: TRBV25-1; J gene: TRBJ1-6; CDR3 protein: CASSDHRDSSPLHF; CDR3 DNA: TGTGCCAGCAGCGATCACAGGGATTCATCACCCCTCCACTTT
clone size: -; D gene: TRBD1; V gene: TRBV6-2/TRBV6-3; J gene: TRBJ2-7; CDR3 protein: CASSPSGTGIMYEQYF; CDR3 DNA: TGTGCCAGCAGTCCGTCCGGGACAGGGATCATGTACGAGCAGTACTTC
clone size: -; D gene: TRBD2; V gene: TRBV27; J gene: TRBJ2-1; CDR3 protein: CASSLRLAGGYNEQFF; CDR3 DNA: TGTGCCAGCAGTTTAAGACTAGCGGGGGGTTACAATGAGCAGTTCTTC
clone size: -; D gene: -; V gene: TRBV5-4; J gene: TRBJ1-1; CDR3 protein: CASSLGLTGNTEAFF; CDR3 DNA: TGTGCCAGCAGCTTGGGGCTGACAGGGAACACTGAAGCTTTCTTT
clone size: -; D gene: TRBD1; V gene: TRBV10-3; J gene: TRBJ1-1; CDR3 protein: CATAGQGASVAFF; CDR3 DNA: TGTGCCACCGCGGGGCAGGGGGCGAGTGTAGCTTTCTTT
clone size: -; D gene: -; V gene: TRBV6-1; J gene: TRBJ1-2; CDR3 protein: CASSEAIGGAPNYGYTF; CDR3 DNA: TGTGCCAGCAGTGAAGCGATCGGGGGGGCGCCTAACTATGGCTACACCTTC
clone size: -; D gene: -; V gene: TRBV24-1; J gene: TRBJ2-3; CDR3 protein: CATSDLSTDTQYF; CDR3 DNA: TGTGCCACCAGTGATTTATCTACAGATACGCAGTATTTT
clone size: -; D gene: TRBD2; V gene: TRBV9; J gene: TRBJ2-1; CDR3 protein: CASSDGLAGGGGYNEQFF; CDR3 DNA: TGTGCCAGCAGCGACGGACTAGCGGGGGGTGGCGGATACAATGAGCAGTTCTTC
clone size: -; D gene: -; V gene: TRBV6-5; J gene: TRBJ1-1; CDR3 protein: CASRVTGYNTEAFF; CDR3 DNA: TGTGCCAGCAGGGTTACAGGGTATAACACTGAAGCTTTCTTT
clone size: -; D gene: TRBD2; V gene: TRBV7-3; J gene: TRBJ2-3; CDR3 protein: CASSSLAGSDTQYF; CDR3 DNA: TGTGCCAGCAGCTCCTTAGCGGGGTCGGATACGCAGTATTTT
clone size: -; D gene: TRBD1; V gene: TRBV5-1; J gene: TRBJ1-1; CDR3 protein: CASSSGQGANTEAFF; CDR3 DNA: TGCGCCAGCAGCTCAGGACAGGGGGCGAACACTGAAGCTTTCTTT
clone size: -; D gene: -; V gene: TRBV3-1/TRBV3-2; J gene: TRBJ2-1; CDR3 protein: CASSQVDNEQFF; CDR3 DNA: TGTGCCAGCAGCCAGGTAGATAATGAGCAGTTCTTC
clone size: -; D gene: -; V gene: TRBV19; J gene: TRBJ1-3; CDR3 protein: CASSIQGSSGNTIYF; CDR3 DNA: TGTGCCAGTAGTATACAGGGTAGCTCTGGAAACACCATATATTTT
clone size: -; D gene: -; V gene: TRBV7-8; J gene: TRBJ1-5; CDR3 protein: CASSLTVNQPQHF; CDR3 DNA: TGTGCCAGCAGCTTGACAGTCAATCAGCCCCAGCATTTT